These 27 T cell receptor beta chains originate from one sample sequenced in a study of cytotoxic CD8 clonotypes in ibrutinib-treated CLL. Method: immunoSEQ multiplex PCR; TCRdb's copy keeps in-frame clones and lacks some. The sample lists tens of thousands of clones, approximately 51% seen once, with around a third in the top ten. This specimen consisted of PBMCs, obtained after 12 months of ibrutinib treatment. All receptors come from a human donor with chronic lymphocytic leukemia.

V usage is TRBV7-9 and J usage is TRBJ1-5; D perhaps matches TRBD1 (5 bases). The V and J ends lost 3 bases and 2 bases respectively, with 11 bases between them. In germline, CDR1 is SEHNR, CDR2 FQNEAQ (reference sequence). The CDR3 extends over 15 amino acids. The CDR3 sequence: CASSLGGPGNQPQHF. CDR3 DNA: TGTGCCAGCAGCTTGGGGGGTCCGGGCAATCAGCCCCAGCATTTT. Using reference TRBV7-9 and TRBJ1-5 for the parts outside the CDR3, the full variable domain is DTGVSQNPRHKITKRGQNVTFRCDPISEHNRLYWYRQTLGQGPEFLTYFQNEAQLEKSRLLSDRFSAERPKGSFSTLEIQRTEQGDSAMYLCASSLGGPGNQPQHFGDGTRLSIL.

The chain is built from TRBV27 and TRBJ2-5; no clear D gene. Germline V CDR1 and CDR2: MNHEY, SMNVEV (reference sequence). The CDR3 sequence is 12 residues long. The ends were cut back, 4 bases at V and 1 base at J, with 4 bases in the middle. In nucleotides, the CDR3 is TGTGCCAGCAGTTACTCCCAAGAGACCCAGTACTTC. The encoded protein is CASSYSQETQYF.

This clone was observed a few times. The chain links TRBV5-5 to TRBJ1-6; TRBD1 matches at 7 bases. J was trimmed by 8 bases and V by 3 bases; bases with no gene match: 8. Germline CDR1 SGHKS, CDR2 YYEKEE (reference sequence). The CDR3 extends over 15 amino acids. The CDR3 reads CASSYRDSTHSPLHF. CDR3 coding DNA: TGTGCCAGCAGCTACCGGGACAGCACGCATTCACCCCTCCACTTT. The whole variable domain, remainder taken from reference TRBV5-5 and TRBJ1-6, is DAGVTQSPTHLIKTRGQQVTLRCSPISGHKSVSWYQQVLGQGPQFIFQYYEKEERGRGNFPDRFSARQFPNYSSELNVNALLLGDSALYLCASSYRDSTHSPLHFGNGTRLTVT.

This clone has more than one count but fewer than ten. The chain carries TRBV7-2 and TRBJ2-7; D assignment may be TRBD1 or TRBD2 (5 bases each). Germline lookup yields CDR1 SGHTA and CDR2 FQGNSA. This CDR3 contains 13 residues. V was shortened by 6 bases and J by 2 bases, with 11 bases between the two germline ends. CDR3 nucleotide sequence: TGTGCCAGCAGTCCCCAGGGAGCCTACGAGCAGTACTTC. It specifies CASSPQGAYEQYF.

The chain couples TRBV5-1 to TRBJ1-1; 9 bases line up with TRBD1. CDR1 and CDR2 from the germline V gene are SGHRS and YFSETQ. V gave up 6 bases and J gave up 5 bases; unmatched junction bases: 11. The CDR3 totals 15 residues. The CDR3 sequence is CASTETGGVETEAFF. DNA for the CDR3: TGCGCCAGCACCGAGACAGGGGGGGTTGAGACTGAAGCTTTCTTT.

This clone was observed a handful of times. The V gene is TRBV5-1, the J gene TRBJ1-2, with TRBD1 matching over 12 bases. Trimming removed 3 bases from V and 6 bases from J; junction bases left unmatched: 6. The CDR3 covers 15 residues. Germline V CDR1 and CDR2: SGHRS, YFSETQ. The DNA for the CDR3 is TGCGCCAGCAGCTCGGGACAGGGGGCTTACGATGGCTACACCTTC. Encoded protein: CASSSGQGAYDGYTF.

V and J are TRBV9 and TRBJ2-5; D not certain. Germline V gene lookup returns CDR1 SGDLS and CDR2 YYNGEE. Between the trimmed V and J ends, which lost 0 bases and 1 base, there was a span of 7 bases. The CDR3 consists of 14 residues. In DNA form, the CDR3 reads TGTGCCAGCAGCGTAGGAGCCCTCCAAGAGACCCAGTACTTC. Translating gives CASSVGALQETQYF. The full variable domain, its missing parts supplied by reference TRBV9 and TRBJ2-5, is DSGVTQTPKHLITATGQRVTLRCSPRSGDLSVYWYQQSLDQGLQFLIQYYNGEERAKGNILERFSAQQFPDLHSELNLSSLELGDSALYFCASSVGALQETQYFGPGTRLLVL.

The rearrangement links TRBV30 to TRBJ2-1; no clear D gene. This CDR3 is built from 12 residues. V shed 2 bases and J shed 10 bases, with 12 bases lying between them. Germline values: CDR1 GTSNPN, CDR2 SVGIG (reference sequence). The CDR3 loop reads CAWSPRPAEQFF. For the CDR3, the DNA is TGTGCCTGGAGTCCCCGTCCAGCGGAGCAGTTCTTC.

The V call is TRBV7-6, the J call TRBJ1-1; 11 bases are a match to TRBD1. Trimming at V came to 5 bases and at J to 5 bases, leaving 7 bases not matched to a gene. The CDR3 totals 15 residues. Germline CDR1 and CDR2: SGHVS and FNYEAQ. The CDR3 sequence: CASSLDRGQRTEAFF. CDR3 DNA: TGTGCCAGCAGCCTGGACAGGGGGCAAAGAACTGAAGCTTTCTTT.

This clone was found a few times. The chain carries TRBV2 and TRBJ2-7, with D possibly matching TRBD2 (6 bases). In germline, CDR1 is SNHLY, CDR2 FYNNEI. Trimming left V 4 bases short and J 0 bases short, with 10 bases between. The CDR3 runs to 14 residues. The CDR3 protein is CASSGLVSSYEQYF. The CDR3 DNA follows: TGTGCCAGCAGTGGACTAGTGAGCTCCTACGAGCAGTACTTC.

This clone was seen only a few times. This chain uses TRBV18 with TRBJ1-2; D perhaps matches TRBD1 (5 bases). The CDR3 is 15 amino acids. Germline loops: CDR1 KGHSH, CDR2 LQKENI. Trimming left V 0 bases short and J 7 bases short, with 15 bases between. The CDR3 DNA sequence: TGTGCCAGCTCACCACCGGCGGCAGCTGGGGGTGGCTACACCTTC. Its translation: CASSPPAAAGGGYTF. The complete variable domain, with remaining parts taken from reference TRBV18 and TRBJ1-2, reads NAGVMQNPRHLVRRRGQEARLRCSPMKGHSHVYWYRQLPEEGLKFMVYLQKENIIDESGMPKERFSAEFPKEGPSILRIQQVVRGDSAAYFCASSPPAAAGGGYTFGSGTRLTVV.

The chain is built from TRBV10-3 and TRBJ1-1; D unclear. The CDR3 length is 15 residues. Trimming left V 3 bases short and J 1 base short, with 12 bases between. In germline, CDR1 is ENHRY, CDR2 SYGVKD. The CDR3 nucleotides read TGTGCCATCAGTGACGCCGGGGTGGGGAACACTGAAGCTTTCTTT. This sequence encodes CAISDAGVGNTEAFF.

V gene TRBV10-3 combines with J gene TRBJ1-1, with 8 bases identical to TRBD1. This CDR3 has 11 amino acids. Looked up from germline, CDR1 is ENHRY and CDR2 is SYGVKD. V lost 7 bases to trimming and J lost 6 bases; unmatched junction nucleotides: 1. CDR3 residues: CAIKGQAEAFF. CDR3 coding DNA: TGTGCCATCAAGGGACAGGCTGAAGCTTTCTTT.

The genes are TRBV14 and TRBJ2-2; D gene uncertain. Trimming removed 4 bases from V and 0 bases from J, with 9 bases in between. This CDR3 comprises 15 residues. CDR1 is SGHDN, CDR2 FVKESK, per germline. CDR3 protein: CASSPRHSNTGELFF. DNA for the CDR3: TGTGCCAGCAGCCCCAGACACTCGAACACCGGGGAGCTGTTTTTT.

This clone was seen more than once but under ten times. The J gene is TRBJ2-1, the V gene TRBV5-1; 7 bases align to TRBD2. This CDR3 comprises 16 residues. Germline values: CDR1 SGHRS, CDR2 YFSETQ. Trimming cost V 5 bases and J 6 bases; bases outside gene matches: 14. The CDR3 DNA sequence: TGCGCCAGCAGAAACCCCGCTAGCGGTTACTCCAATGAGCAGTTCTTC. As protein: CASRNPASGYSNEQFF.

The chain carries TRBV30 and TRBJ1-1; D perhaps matches TRBD1 (5 bases). The V and J ends lost 3 bases and 0 bases respectively, with 11 bases between them. In germline, CDR1 is GTSNPN, CDR2 SVGIG (reference sequence). The CDR3 covers 14 residues. The CDR3 spells CAWRGPWMNTEAFF. CDR3 coding DNA: TGTGCCTGGAGGGGACCTTGGATGAACACTGAAGCTTTCTTT.

V is TRBV15 and J is TRBJ1-1; D may be TRBD1 (5 bases). Germline V gene lookup returns CDR1 LNHNV and CDR2 YYDKDF (reference sequence). Trimming took off 0 bases at V and 1 base at J, with 12 bases between the two ends. CDR3 size: 16 residues. CDR3 amino acids: CATSRDIGAGNTEAFF. Written as DNA, the CDR3 is TGTGCCACCAGCAGAGATATAGGGGCGGGGAACACTGAAGCTTTCTTT.

This chain joins TRBV19 and TRBJ1-5; D possibly corresponds to TRBD1 (6 bases). This CDR3 spans 13 amino acids. V was trimmed by 6 bases and J by 4 bases, leaving 10 bases between them. From germline, CDR1 is LNHDA and CDR2 SQIVND (reference sequence). CDR3 loop: CASSGTYNQPQHF. CDR3 sequence (DNA): TGTGCCAGTAGCGGGACATATAATCAGCCCCAGCATTTT.

This clone came up once. The chain has TRBV5-4 and TRBJ1-2; no clear D gene. Germline CDR1 is SGHNT and CDR2 is YYREEE (reference sequence). CDR3 length: 15 amino acids. V lost 4 bases and J lost 2, with 15 bases in between. CDR3 in DNA: TGTGCCAGCAGCCTCAACGCGGGGATGAACTATGGCTACACCTTC. This translates into CASSLNAGMNYGYTF.

The V call is TRBV5-6, the J call TRBJ1-1; weak D call: TRBD1 (5 bases). The germline CDR1 and CDR2 sequences are SGHDT and YYEEEE. This CDR3 contains 14 residues. Trimming removed 1 base from V and 5 bases from J, with 12 bases in between. The DNA of the CDR3 is TGTGCCAGCAGCTTGAGGGCAGGGAGGACTGAAGCTTTCTTT. Its protein product is CASSLRAGRTEAFF.

The rearrangement uses TRBV5-1 and TRBJ2-1; 13 bases line up with TRBD2. The CDR3 is made up of 17 amino acids. The V gene end was trimmed by 4 bases and the J gene end by 4 bases; junction bases not matched to a gene: 8. CDR1 and CDR2 from the germline V gene are SGHRS and YFSETQ. CDR3 region: CASSGLTSGRLYNEQFF. DNA for the CDR3: TGCGCCAGCAGCGGATTGACTAGCGGGAGGCTATACAATGAGCAGTTCTTC.

The chain links TRBV29-1 to TRBJ1-1; D not certain. CDR3 length: 13 residues. The V end lost 1 base, the J end lost 0 bases, and 6 bases lay between the germline ends. CDR1 is SQVTM, CDR2 ANQGSEA, per germline. The CDR3: CSVEVSMNTEAFF. The CDR3 DNA reads as TGCAGCGTTGAAGTCAGCATGAACACTGAAGCTTTCTTT. The complete variable domain, with remaining parts taken from reference TRBV29-1 and TRBJ1-1, reads SAVISQKPSRDICQRGTSLTIQCQVDSQVTMMFWYRQQPGQSLTLIATANQGSEATYESGFVIDKFPISRPNLTFSTLTVSNMSPEDSSIYLCSVEVSMNTEAFFGQGTRLTVV.

The CDR3 sequence: CSVAAGTGFRGYTF. Written as DNA, the CDR3 is TGCAGCGTAGCAGCCGGGACAGGATTTCGTGGCTACACCTTC. This chain joins TRBV29-1 and TRBJ1-2; 8 bases align to TRBD1. The germline V gene has CDR1 SQVTM and CDR2 ANQGSEA. The CDR3 is made up of 14 amino acids. V shed 6 bases and J 7 bases; nucleotides not matched to a gene: 13.

J is TRBJ1-4 and V is TRBV30; D gene ambiguous. The length of the CDR3 is 15 residues. Germline CDR1 GTSNPN, CDR2 SVGIG (reference sequence). V was trimmed by 3 bases and J by 7 bases, leaving 18 bases between them. CDR3 coding DNA: TGTGCCTGGAGAGATACCATGGGAGGCCGTGAAAAACTGTTTTTT. It yields the protein CAWRDTMGGREKLFF.

V gene TRBV11-2 combines with J gene TRBJ1-2, with D possibly being TRBD1 (5 bases). V was shortened by 4 bases and J by 5 bases, with 8 bases between the two germline ends. The CDR3 consists of 12 residues. In germline, CDR1 is SGHAT, CDR2 FQNNGV. This CDR3 reads CASSSRQYGYTF. CDR3 DNA: TGTGCCAGCAGCTCTAGACAGTATGGCTACACCTTC.

The chain combines TRBV11-3 with TRBJ2-6, with D possibly matching TRBD1 (5 bases). CDR1 is SGHNT, CDR2 YENEEA, per germline. The CDR3 length is 15 residues. V was pared by 4 bases and J by 1 base, with 8 bases between. In nucleotides, the CDR3 is TGTGCCAGCAGCTCATCAGGGTCTGGGGCCAACGTCCTGACTTTC. Its translation is CASSSSGSGANVLTF. Complete variable domain (other parts from reference TRBV11-3 and TRBJ2-6): EAGVVQSPRYKIIEKKQPVAFWCNPISGHNTLYWYLQNLGQGPELLIRYENEEAVDDSQLPKDRFSAERLKGVDSTLKIQPAELGDSAVYLCASSSSGSGANVLTFGAGSRLTVL.

Written as DNA, the CDR3 is TGCGCCAGCAGCTGGACAGGGGCCACCTACGAGCAGTACTTC. Its translation: CASSWTGATYEQYF. The chain employs TRBV5-1 and TRBJ2-7; 9 nucleotides line up with TRBD1. Germline V gene sequence: CDR1 SGHRS, CDR2 YFSETQ. The V gene end was trimmed by 3 bases and the J gene end by 2 bases; junction bases not matched to a gene: 3. The length of the CDR3 is 14 residues. Combining the CDR3 with reference TRBV5-1 and TRBJ2-7 gives the whole variable domain KAGVTQTPRYLIKTRGQQVTLSCSPISGHRSVSWYQQTPGQGLQFLFEYFSETQRNKGNFPGRFSGRQFSNSRSEMNVSTLELGDSALYLCASSWTGATYEQYFGPGTRLTVT.